A selection of T cell receptor beta chains follows, all from one sample in a study of blood T cell repertoires in COVID-19. TCRdb's table, derived via immunoSEQ multiplex PCR, lists solely in-frame clones and lacks some. The sample carries 160,000 or so clones, 82% recorded once. The material sequenced was PBMCs or T cells enriched from blood (not recorded which). All receptors derive from a man aged 60 to 69 who had recovered from COVID-19. Each CDR3 is given with its conserved first and last residue. The order of the fields is V gene, J gene, D gene, CDR3 length, clone size, CDR3 DNA, CDR3 protein. D genes are given only for firm matches. A clone size is listed for some rows: how often the clone was seen (once, few, many), or a class if it is expanded.

v_call: TRBV5-4
j_call: TRBJ2-2
d_call: TRBD1
cdr3_length: 16
clone_size: NA
cdr3_nt: TGTGCCAGCAGCGGTACAGGGGAAGTGGGCACCGGGGAGCTGTTTTTT
cdr3_aa: CASSGTGEVGTGELFF

v_call: TRBV2
j_call: TRBJ1-5
d_call: NA
cdr3_length: 13
clone_size: NA
cdr3_nt: TGTGCCAGCCATAGAGGCAGCAATCAGCCCCAGCATTTT
cdr3_aa: CASHRGSNQPQHF

v_call: TRBV12-3/TRBV12-4
j_call: TRBJ2-3
d_call: TRBD1
cdr3_length: 13
clone_size: once
cdr3_nt: TGTGCCAGCAGTTCACAGGGGGCAGATACGCAGTATTTT
cdr3_aa: CASSSQGADTQYF

v_call: TRBV11-2
j_call: TRBJ2-3
d_call: NA
cdr3_length: 14
clone_size: NA
cdr3_nt: TGTGCCAGCAGCTTAGATCGGGAACCAGATACGCAGTATTTT
cdr3_aa: CASSLDREPDTQYF

v_call: TRBV4-2
j_call: TRBJ1-2
d_call: TRBD1
cdr3_length: 15
clone_size: NA
cdr3_nt: TGTGCCAGCAGCCAAGAAGGGGGACAGTGGTATGGCTACACCTTC
cdr3_aa: CASSQEGGQWYGYTF

v_call: TRBV19
j_call: TRBJ2-1
d_call: NA
cdr3_length: 14
clone_size: NA
cdr3_nt: TGTGCCAGTAGCCCATCGAGCTCCTACAATGAGCAGTTCTTC
cdr3_aa: CASSPSSSYNEQFF

v_call: TRBV11-3
j_call: TRBJ2-2
d_call: NA
cdr3_length: 14
clone_size: NA
cdr3_nt: TGTGCCAGCAGCTTAGAGAGCACCACCGGGGAGCTGTTTTTT
cdr3_aa: CASSLESTTGELFF

v_call: TRBV7-6
j_call: TRBJ1-2
d_call: TRBD1
cdr3_length: 15
clone_size: few
cdr3_nt: TGTGCCAGCAGCTTAGGACAGGGCGGATCCGCGGGCTACACCTTC
cdr3_aa: CASSLGQGGSAGYTF

v_call: TRBV7-9
j_call: TRBJ2-5
d_call: NA
cdr3_length: 15
clone_size: NA
cdr3_nt: TGTGCCAGCAGCTACGGCGGGACTGTACAAGAGACCCAGTACTTC
cdr3_aa: CASSYGGTVQETQYF

v_call: TRBV28
j_call: TRBJ2-1
d_call: NA
cdr3_length: 15
clone_size: NA
cdr3_nt: TGTGCCAGCAGTTTTTCAGGGGGGACCTACAATGAGCAGTTCTTC
cdr3_aa: CASSFSGGTYNEQFF

v_call: TRBV29-1
j_call: TRBJ2-4
d_call: TRBD2
cdr3_length: 12
clone_size: once
cdr3_nt: TGCAGCGTTGTTGCGGGGGAAAACATTCAGTACTTC
cdr3_aa: CSVVAGENIQYF

v_call: TRBV12-3/TRBV12-4
j_call: TRBJ1-2
d_call: TRBD1
cdr3_length: 11
clone_size: once
cdr3_nt: TGTGCCAGCAAACGGACAGGCCTAAACACCTTC
cdr3_aa: CASKRTGLNTF

v_call: TRBV27
j_call: TRBJ1-1
d_call: NA
cdr3_length: 15
clone_size: NA
cdr3_nt: TGTGCCAGCAGTTTACTCCCCGGGGGAGAGGGCGAAGCTTTCTTT
cdr3_aa: CASSLLPGGEGEAFF

v_call: TRBV19
j_call: TRBJ1-2
d_call: NA
cdr3_length: 14
clone_size: NA
cdr3_nt: TGTGCCAGTAGCTCTCCCGGGGGGTCTGCCAGCTACACCTTC
cdr3_aa: CASSSPGGSASYTF

v_call: TRBV6-5
j_call: TRBJ1-2
d_call: TRBD1
cdr3_length: 16
clone_size: NA
cdr3_nt: TGTGCCAGCAGTTACTCGACAGGGGAGGCTAACTATGGCTACACCTTC
cdr3_aa: CASSYSTGEANYGYTF

v_call: TRBV19
j_call: TRBJ1-5
d_call: NA
cdr3_length: 12
clone_size: NA
cdr3_nt: TGTGCCAGTAGTATAGTACTACAGCCCCAGCATTTT
cdr3_aa: CASSIVLQPQHF

v_call: TRBV7-9
j_call: TRBJ1-1
d_call: NA
cdr3_length: 13
clone_size: once
cdr3_nt: TGTGCCAGCATACCACCAGGGGACACTGAAGCTTTCTTT
cdr3_aa: CASIPPGDTEAFF

v_call: TRBV13
j_call: TRBJ1-2
d_call: TRBD1
cdr3_length: 17
clone_size: NA
cdr3_nt: TGTGCCAGCAGCTCCGGGACAGGAAGGAGGTTATGGGATGGCTACACCTTC
cdr3_aa: CASSSGTGRRLWDGYTF

v_call: TRBV5-1
j_call: TRBJ2-3
d_call: NA
cdr3_length: 14
clone_size: once
cdr3_nt: TGCGCCAGCAGCTTGGCACAGATCACAGATACGCAGTATTTT
cdr3_aa: CASSLAQITDTQYF

v_call: TRBV6-5
j_call: TRBJ2-5
d_call: NA
cdr3_length: 13
clone_size: once
cdr3_nt: TGTGCCAGCAGACGACAGTACCAAGAGACCCAGTACTTC
cdr3_aa: CASRRQYQETQYF

v_call: TRBV7-7
j_call: TRBJ2-2
d_call: TRBD2
cdr3_length: 19
clone_size: NA
cdr3_nt: TGTGCTAGCAGCTTAGTATTTGTGGGACTAGCGGAAGACACCGGGGAGCTGTTTTTT
cdr3_aa: CASSLVFVGLAEDTGELFF

v_call: TRBV21-1
j_call: TRBJ2-2
d_call: NA
cdr3_length: 17
clone_size: NA
cdr3_nt: TGTGCCAGCAGCAAAAGGACAGGTCCCCCGAACACCGGGGAGCTGTTTTTT
cdr3_aa: CASSKRTGPPNTGELFF

v_call: TRBV9
j_call: TRBJ1-4
d_call: TRBD1
cdr3_length: 16
clone_size: few
cdr3_nt: TGTGCCAGCAGCGGGTACGGGACAGGGCCGGTTGAAAAACTGTTTTTT
cdr3_aa: CASSGYGTGPVEKLFF

v_call: TRBV9
j_call: TRBJ2-2
d_call: NA
cdr3_length: 15
clone_size: NA
cdr3_nt: TGTGCCAGCAGCGTGAACCGCGGGAACACCGGGGAGCTGTTTTTT
cdr3_aa: CASSVNRGNTGELFF

v_call: TRBV4-1
j_call: TRBJ2-1
d_call: NA
cdr3_length: 16
clone_size: NA
cdr3_nt: TGCGCCAGCAGCCACGGGCCCGGGGGGCGAAGGAATGAGCAGTTCTTC
cdr3_aa: CASSHGPGGRRNEQFF

v_call: TRBV5-4
j_call: TRBJ1-2
d_call: NA
cdr3_length: 16
clone_size: NA
cdr3_nt: TGTGCCAGCAGCTTGGGGGGCGACCCGACTAACTATGGCTACACCTTC
cdr3_aa: CASSLGGDPTNYGYTF

v_call: TRBV19
j_call: TRBJ1-1
d_call: TRBD1
cdr3_length: 16
clone_size: NA
cdr3_nt: TGTGCCAGTAGTACCCACGCGGGACAGGGAGACACTGAAGCTTTCTTT
cdr3_aa: CASSTHAGQGDTEAFF

v_call: TRBV7-9
j_call: TRBJ1-6
d_call: TRBD1
cdr3_length: 15
clone_size: NA
cdr3_nt: TGTGCCAGCGCCAATCGGACAGGGGGTAATTCACCCCTCCACTTT
cdr3_aa: CASANRTGGNSPLHF

v_call: TRBV27
j_call: TRBJ1-2
d_call: TRBD1
cdr3_length: 14
clone_size: many
cdr3_nt: TGTGCCAGCAGCTCACCTGACAGGGCAGATGGCTACACCTTC
cdr3_aa: CASSSPDRADGYTF

v_call: TRBV4-2
j_call: TRBJ1-2
d_call: TRBD1
cdr3_length: 17
clone_size: NA
cdr3_nt: TGTGCCAGCAGCCAAGTTGGGCCCGGGACAGGGATATATGGCTACACCTTC
cdr3_aa: CASSQVGPGTGIYGYTF

v_call: TRBV28
j_call: TRBJ1-2
d_call: TRBD1
cdr3_length: 16
clone_size: NA
cdr3_nt: TGTGCCAGCAGTTACACAGGGACAGGGGGCCCGTATGGCTACACCTTC
cdr3_aa: CASSYTGTGGPYGYTF

v_call: TRBV5-1
j_call: TRBJ2-7
d_call: NA
cdr3_length: 14
clone_size: NA
cdr3_nt: TGCGCCAGCAGTTGGTTTGAGCGCTCCTACGAGCAGTACTTC
cdr3_aa: CASSWFERSYEQYF

v_call: TRBV19
j_call: TRBJ1-1
d_call: TRBD1
cdr3_length: 15
clone_size: NA
cdr3_nt: TGTGCCAGTAGTATAGATCCGACAGGGATCACTGAAGCTTTCTTT
cdr3_aa: CASSIDPTGITEAFF

v_call: TRBV7-9
j_call: TRBJ2-1
d_call: NA
cdr3_length: 17
clone_size: NA
cdr3_nt: TGTGCCAGCAGCCCGGGCTTGACTAGTTTCCCATACAATGAGCAGTTCTTC
cdr3_aa: CASSPGLTSFPYNEQFF

v_call: TRBV15
j_call: TRBJ2-1
d_call: NA
cdr3_length: 15
clone_size: NA
cdr3_nt: TGTGCCACCAGCAGTTCTACATGGGGAGGCAATGAGCAGTTCTTC
cdr3_aa: CATSSSTWGGNEQFF

v_call: TRBV3-1/TRBV3-2
j_call: TRBJ1-5
d_call: NA
cdr3_length: 14
clone_size: NA
cdr3_nt: TGTGCCAGCAGCCAAGCCCTTTCACATGGGCCCCAGCATTTT
cdr3_aa: CASSQALSHGPQHF

v_call: TRBV5-4
j_call: TRBJ1-4
d_call: NA
cdr3_length: 15
clone_size: NA
cdr3_nt: TGTGCCAGCAGCCGGCAGGGGCCCACTAATGAAAAACTGTTTTTT
cdr3_aa: CASSRQGPTNEKLFF

v_call: TRBV10-1
j_call: TRBJ2-7
d_call: TRBD1
cdr3_length: 14
clone_size: NA
cdr3_nt: TGCGCCAGCCCGTACGCGACAGGGCGAGAGGAGCAGTACTTC
cdr3_aa: CASPYATGREEQYF

v_call: TRBV3-1/TRBV3-2
j_call: TRBJ1-6
d_call: TRBD1
cdr3_length: 16
clone_size: NA
cdr3_nt: TGTGCCAGCAGTTGGAATCGGGACAGGGTGAGTTCACCCCTCCACTTT
cdr3_aa: CASSWNRDRVSSPLHF

v_call: TRBV5-1
j_call: TRBJ1-2
d_call: TRBD1
cdr3_length: 17
clone_size: NA
cdr3_nt: TGCGCCAGCAGCCCCCGGGGGCAGGGGGCGCAGCGAGATGGCTACACCTTC
cdr3_aa: CASSPRGQGAQRDGYTF